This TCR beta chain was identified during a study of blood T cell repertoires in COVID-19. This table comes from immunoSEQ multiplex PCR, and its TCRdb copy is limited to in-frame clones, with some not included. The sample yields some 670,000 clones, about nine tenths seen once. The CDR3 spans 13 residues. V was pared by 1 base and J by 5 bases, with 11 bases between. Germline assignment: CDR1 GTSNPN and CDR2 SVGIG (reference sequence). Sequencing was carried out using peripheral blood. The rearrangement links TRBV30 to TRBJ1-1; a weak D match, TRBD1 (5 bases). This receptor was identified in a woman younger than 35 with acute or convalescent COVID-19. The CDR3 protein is CAWSDQGGTEAFF. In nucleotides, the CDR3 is TGTGCCTGGAGTGATCAGGGTGGAACTGAAGCTTTCTTT.